This T cell receptor (beta chain) was sequenced for a study of identical twins (dated by TCRdb to about 2016). For context, the study as a whole: The study deep-sequenced TCR alpha and beta repertoires from monozygotic twins, unrelated adults of various ages and cord blood to test whether fetal clonotypes persist. Replicate twin experiments were performed at different times using different library preparation protocols to rule out contamination.

This clonotype has ten or more counts. The antigen this receptor binds is unknown. Base-call qualities are not available, and no considerably larger clone is one nucleotide away. Every donor was a healthy Caucasian. Three pairs of female monozygotic twins, all aged roughly 18 to 30 years, were included in the twin cohort. CD4+ and CD8+ T cell populations were isolated with positive isolation kits from Invitrogen. Broad study findings and their caveats: Out-of-frame TCR alpha sequences shared between twins showed an excess of low generation-probability sequences compared with coincidental sharing between unrelated individuals. Invariant T cells such as MAIT and iNKT could partly confound zero-insertion analyses, although diverse VJ usage argued against such confounding for most clonotypes. Out-of-frame TCR alpha sharing in monozygotic twins was systematically underestimated by recombination models, whereas sharing between unrelated individuals was in agreement with the recombination models. Abundant cord blood beta clonotypes carried fewer insertions; young adult naive repertoires showed a weaker similar trend, while memory repertoires showed none. Because the same donors could not be followed over many years, the conclusions depended on cross-sectional statistical analysis. In beta out-of-frame sequences, excess twin sharing was weaker, because having fewer shared sequences lowered the signal-to-noise ratio.

CDR3 length: 16 amino acids, cysteine to phenylalanine. Only the CDR3 region is kept as DNA, spanning 48 bases read in frame from base 1. Sequences SGHVS (CDR1) and FNYEAQ (CDR2) are obtained from the germline V gene. Trimming removed 2 bases from V and 4 bases from J; the gene matches leave 5 bases unexplained. The library was prepared using 5' RACE. Sequencing took place on an Illumina HiSeq 2000. Template switching added a universal primer binding site, and the final cDNA carried a unique molecular identifier that allowed TCR cDNA molecules to be counted accurately. First-strand cDNA for TCR alpha and beta chains was synthesized from specific primers in the conserved constant-segment region. To control for contamination, every cDNA library was double barcoded, receiving both a SMART-Mk sample barcode and Illumina barcodes. TruSeq adapter sequences and Illumina sample barcodes were added in two successive PCR steps. Sequencing of the TCR alpha and beta cDNA libraries was done on the Illumina HiSeq platform using custom primers. For the original study's pipeline: Raw reads were processed with MiGEC to extract unique molecular identifiers, and MiXCR was used to determine CDR3 positions. Recombination models were inferred per individual with the repgenHMM and IGoR tools using an EM algorithm. Shared clonotype analysis was performed with the tcR package in R, normalizing sharing by the product of cloneset sizes. To study raw recombination free of thymic and clonal selection effects, out-of-frame nonproductive sequences were analyzed. The public reads were run again by TCRdb, first through fastp at Q25 and then through MiXCR, and only productive beta chains were kept. Rows are combined by CDR3 protein, so each entry shows the most common genes and DNA. The V and J calls were not made by the authors but by TCRdb's processing. This sample holds about 240,000 distinct CDR3 sequences; 6% to 8% were observed only once. Approximately 5.4% of the sample is held by the ten biggest clonotypes.

These data are also associated with another study on yellow fever vaccine responses in identical twins. As that second paper reports: The authors reported that the T cell response to vaccination in identical twins appeared partly convergent and partly personalized. In the study, vaccine-responding T cell clones were precisely tracked in identical twins.

Rearrangement joined TRBV7-6 to TRBJ2-3, and 11 junction bases match TRBD2. The TCR comes from a woman aged 18-35 years in good health. Sequenced: CD8+ T cells sorted from blood. The CDR3 has the sequence CASSLTSGGLADTQYF. The nucleotide sequence is TGTGCCAGCAGCTTAACTAGCGGGGGTCTTGCAGATACGCAGTATTTT.